This T cell receptor (beta chain) was observed in a study of T cell changes during pregnancy in multiple sclerosis. The length of the CDR3 is 15 residues. Unmatched junction bases numbered 6, after V lost 4 bases and J lost 6 bases. Germline lookup yields CDR1 SGHDN and CDR2 FVKESK. Repertoires were generated with immunoSEQ multiplex PCR, while TCRdb's copy carries only in-frame clones and drops some. The repertoire holds about 46,000 clones, with roughly 93% as singletons. The TCR comes from a female donor with multiple sclerosis, enrolled in a pregnancy study. This chain uses TRBV14 with TRBJ2-4; TRBD1 matches at 10 bases. The source material was CD8+ T cells from peripheral blood mononuclear cells, sampled in the first trimester of pregnancy. CDR3: CASSLGTGALNIQYF. The CDR3 region has the DNA TGTGCCAGCAGCCTCGGGACAGGGGCTTTAAACATTCAGTACTTC. The complete variable domain, with remaining parts taken from reference TRBV14 and TRBJ2-4, reads EAGVTQFPSHSVIEKGQTVTLRCDPISGHDNLYWYRRVMGKEIKFLLHFVKESKQDESGMPNNRFLAERTGGTYSTLKVQPAELEDSGVYFCASSLGTGALNIQYFGAGTRLSVL.